The 22 T cell receptor beta chains listed next were all sequenced from one sample in a study of glioma-infiltrating T cells after dendritic cell vaccination. Time point described: after dendritic cell vaccination, including at tumor progression/relapse. The assay was immunoSEQ multiplex PCR, and TCRdb's table has in-frame clones only and misses some. The sample gives roughly 85,000 clones, 85% of which show up once; more than 8% is in the top ten. The sample was blood, taken after dendritic cell vaccination. The receptors come from a human donor with glioblastoma.

The rearrangement uses TRBV6-6 and TRBJ1-1; the D gene is possibly TRBD1 (5 bases). Germline V gene sequence: CDR1 MNHNY, CDR2 SVGAGI (reference sequence). The length of the CDR3 is 13 residues. Deletions cut 3 bases from V and 1 base from J, with 6 bases between. In DNA form, the CDR3 reads TGTGCCAGCAGTTATGGACAGAACACTGAAGCTTTCTTT. Translating it yields CASSYGQNTEAFF.

The V and J genes are TRBV27 and TRBJ2-7; TRBD2 might be the D (6 bases). The CDR3 is 14 amino acids. Germline V lookup: CDR1 MNHEY, CDR2 SMNVEV (reference sequence). V was pared by 5 bases and J by 4 bases, with 15 bases between. CDR3 in amino acids: CASSLVGGRYEQYF. The CDR3 DNA sequence: TGTGCCAGCAGTCTGGTGGGGGGTCGGTACGAGCAGTACTTC.

This sequence joins TRBV4-1 and TRBJ1-1; D gene ambiguous. V was trimmed by 4 bases and J by 5 bases, leaving 11 bases between them. This CDR3 has 13 residues. CDR1 MGHRA and CDR2 YSYEKL come from the germline V gene. The CDR3 sequence is CASSREGRTEAFF. The CDR3 DNA reads as TGCGCCAGCAGCCGGGAAGGGAGAACTGAAGCTTTCTTT.

The chain joins TRBV2 to TRBJ2-7; 11 bases agree with TRBD2. The CDR3 totals 16 residues. The germline V gene has CDR1 SNHLY and CDR2 FYNNEI. V gave up 2 bases and J gave up 6 bases; unmatched junction bases: 9. DNA for the CDR3: TGTGCCAGCAGTGAAATCGGGACTAGCGGAAGGAGCGAGCAGTACTTC. Protein sequence: CASSEIGTSGRSEQYF.

CDR3 sequence (DNA): TGTGCCAGCAGCGTAGAAGGTGGGGCTTATGGAAACACCATATATTTT. It yields the protein CASSVEGGAYGNTIYF. V is TRBV9 and J is TRBJ1-3, with D possibly TRBD1 on 5 matching bases. The CDR3 runs to 16 residues. Trimming took 0 bases from V and 3 from J, leaving 13 bases between them. Germline V gene data show CDR1 as SGDLS and CDR2 as YYNGEE.

The rearrangement links TRBV6-1 to TRBJ2-1; D remains unclear. CDR1 and CDR2 (germline): MNHNS, SASEGT. The CDR3 contains 12 residues. Trimming shortened V by 6 bases and J by 0 bases, and 3 bases separated the two germline ends. This CDR3 reads CASRSSYNEQFF. CDR3 bases: TGTGCCAGCAGGAGCTCCTACAATGAGCAGTTCTTC.

The V gene is TRBV28, the J gene TRBJ2-1, with D perhaps TRBD1 (6 bases). Germline V gene sequence: CDR1 MDHEN, CDR2 SYDVKM. The V end was cut by 7 bases, the J end by 7 bases, with 8 bases between. This CDR3 spans 11 amino acids. CDR3 coding DNA: TGTGCCAGCATGGGGGCGAATGAGCAGTTCTTC. Translating it yields CASMGANEQFF.

This rearrangement joins TRBV5-4 to TRBJ2-3; 8 nucleotides align to TRBD1. V lost 2 bases, J lost 3 bases, and 5 bases stayed unmatched. The germline V gene has CDR1 SGHNT and CDR2 YYREEE (reference sequence). This CDR3 has 15 residues. The CDR3 DNA follows: TGTGCCAGCAGCTTTCCGACAGGGGCGACAGATACGCAGTATTTT. Translated, it gives CASSFPTGATDTQYF.

The chain links TRBV6-6 to TRBJ2-2, with 13 bases matching TRBD2. J gave up 4 bases and V 6 bases, and 2 bases lay outside the gene matches. This CDR3 contains 15 residues. Germline CDR1 reads MNHNY; CDR2 reads SVGAGI (reference sequence). The CDR3 region is CASSRTSGGTGELFF. In DNA form, the CDR3 reads TGTGCCAGCAGCAGGACTAGCGGGGGCACCGGGGAGCTGTTTTTT.

This chain connects TRBV14 to TRBJ2-1; TRBD1 agrees at 7 bases. The V segment lost 5 bases and the J segment 4 bases; nucleotides outside the gene matches: 8. The CDR3 spans 15 residues. Germline-derived CDR1 and CDR2 are SGHDN and FVKESK. CDR3 nucleotide sequence: TGTGCCAGCAGCTATCGGGCACAGGGGTACAATGAGCAGTTCTTC. Translating it yields CASSYRAQGYNEQFF.

The chain combines TRBV19 with TRBJ1-4, with D hard to call. The CDR3 is 14 residues long. Germline values: CDR1 LNHDA, CDR2 SQIVND (reference sequence). V lost 10 bases to trimming and J lost 5 bases, with 17 bases between them. The CDR3 nucleotides read TGTGCCACCGCAAGAGGGATCCGAAATGAAAAACTGTTTTTT. Translated, it gives CATARGIRNEKLFF. Full variable domain (remainder filled in from reference TRBV19 and TRBJ1-4): DGGITQSPKYLFRKEGQNVTLSCEQNLNHDAMYWYRQDPGQGLRLIYYSQIVNDFQKGDIAEGYSVSREKKESFPLTVTSAQKNPTAFYLCATARGIRNEKLFFGSGTQLSVL.

This chain uses TRBV19 with TRBJ2-7; a weak D match, TRBD2 (6 bases). The CDR3 spans 15 residues. The V gene lost 6 bases and the J gene lost 2 bases, with 17 bases spanning the gap. Germline CDR1 LNHDA, CDR2 SQIVND (reference sequence). CDR3 amino acids: CASSSPGDPAYEQYF. CDR3 bases: TGTGCCAGTAGCTCCCCGGGGGACCCCGCCTACGAGCAGTACTTC. The variable domain in full, with the rest retrieved from reference TRBV19 and TRBJ2-7, is DGGITQSPKYLFRKEGQNVTLSCEQNLNHDAMYWYRQDPGQGLRLIYYSQIVNDFQKGDIAEGYSVSREKKESFPLTVTSAQKNPTAFYLCASSSPGDPAYEQYFGPGTRLTVT.

The V gene is TRBV5-4, the J gene TRBJ2-5; D is perhaps TRBD1 (6 bases). Looked up from germline, CDR1 is SGHNT and CDR2 is YYREEE (reference sequence). The ends were cut back, 1 base at V and 5 bases at J, with 15 bases in the middle. The CDR3 is made up of 15 amino acids. DNA of the CDR3: TGTGCCAGCAGCTTGTCCGCCAGGGGCGGGGAGACCCAGTACTTC. Translated: CASSLSARGGETQYF.

The chain employs TRBV28 and TRBJ2-7; a weak D match, TRBD1 (6 bases). The CDR3 consists of 14 residues. Between the trimmed V and J ends, which lost 8 bases and 3 bases, there was a span of 17 bases. CDR1 and CDR2 (germline): MDHEN, SYDVKM. CDR3 region: CASARGLTRYEQYF. The CDR3 DNA reads as TGTGCCAGCGCCAGGGGCTTAACGCGCTACGAGCAGTACTTC. Based on the CDR3 plus reference TRBV28 and TRBJ2-7, the full variable domain is DVKVTQSSRYLVKRTGEKVFLECVQDMDHENMFWYRQDPGLGLRLIYFSYDVKMKEKGDIPEGYSVSREKKERFSLILESASTNQTSMYLCASARGLTRYEQYFGPGTRLTVT.

This clone was counted a single time. This chain joins TRBV4-1 and TRBJ2-2; TRBD2 matches 9 bases. Germline CDR1 MGHRA, CDR2 YSYEKL. The CDR3 is made up of 16 amino acids. After removal of 0 bases from V and 1 base from J, the junction contained 0 bases not matched to a gene. The CDR3 nucleotides are TGCGCCAGCAGCCAAGAACTAGCGGGGAACACCGGGGAGCTGTTTTTT. Its protein product is CASSQELAGNTGELFF.

The V call is TRBV9, the J call TRBJ2-1; 10 bases align to TRBD2. The CDR3 is 15 amino acids. After removal of 3 bases from V and 8 bases from J, the junction contained 8 bases not matched to a gene. Per the germline V gene, CDR1 is SGDLS and CDR2 is YYNGEE. This CDR3 is CASSERTSGRDEQFF. In nucleotides, the CDR3 is TGTGCCAGCAGCGAGCGGACTAGCGGACGGGATGAGCAGTTCTTC.

The CDR3 DNA reads as TGTGCCAGCAGCTTAAGCGGTTCTAACTATGGCTACACCTTC. Its translation: CASSLSGSNYGYTF. The chain has TRBV7-9 and TRBJ1-2; D not resolved. Germline CDR1 reads SEHNR; CDR2 reads FQNEAQ (reference sequence). The CDR3 covers 14 residues. Trimming stripped 2 bases from V and 0 bases from J, with 7 bases between.

This chain joins TRBV5-6 and TRBJ2-7; D is ambiguous. With 5 bases removed from V and 2 bases from J, the gap between germline ends came to 11 bases. The germline V gene encodes CDR1 SGHDT and CDR2 YYEEEE. This CDR3 contains 13 residues. Written as DNA, the CDR3 is TGTGCCAGCAGTGTGACGGCGGCCTACGAGCAGTACTTC. This encodes CASSVTAAYEQYF.

The chain recombines TRBV5-1 with TRBJ2-5, with a tentative D call TRBD2 (6 bases). The germline gives CDR1 SGHRS, CDR2 YFSETQ. The length of the CDR3 is 15 residues. The V end lost 5 bases, the J end lost 4 bases, and 18 bases lay between the germline ends. The CDR3 bases are TGCGCCAGCAGTCGCTACCTCGGGAGTATAGAGACCCAGTACTTC. Its translation: CASSRYLGSIETQYF. The complete variable domain, with remaining parts taken from reference TRBV5-1 and TRBJ2-5, reads KAGVTQTPRYLIKTRGQQVTLSCSPISGHRSVSWYQQTPGQGLQFLFEYFSETQRNKGNFPGRFSGRQFSNSRSEMNVSTLELGDSALYLCASSRYLGSIETQYFGPGTRLLVL.

The chain links TRBV1 to TRBJ1-5. TRBV1 constitutes a pseudogene. CDR3 length: 14 amino acids. DNA of the CDR3: TGCACCAGCAGCCCCCGGGGAGGGAATCAGCCCCAGCATTTT. Its protein is CTSSPRGGNQPQHF.

This clone was seen more than once but under ten times. The V call is TRBV6-5, the J call TRBJ2-2, with a possible D match to TRBD1 (6 bases). The germline V gene has CDR1 MNHEY and CDR2 SVGAGI. The ends were cut back, 2 bases at V and 4 bases at J, with 8 bases in the middle. The CDR3 runs 14 residues. CDR3 protein: CASSYAGATGELFF. CDR3 DNA: TGTGCCAGCAGTTACGCAGGGGCCACCGGGGAGCTGTTTTTT.

This chain links TRBV5-5 with TRBJ1-1, with 7 positions matching TRBD1. Trimming at V came to 4 bases and at J to 0 bases, leaving 3 bases not matched to a gene. There are 14 residues in the CDR3. The germline V gene has CDR1 SGHKS and CDR2 YYEKEE (reference sequence). The CDR3 region is CASSIGTVNTEAFF. The CDR3 DNA follows: TGTGCCAGCAGCATAGGGACAGTGAACACTGAAGCTTTCTTT.